The T cell receptor (beta chain) under discussion was sequenced for a study of shared clonotypes between healthy human individuals. Turning to the study itself: A couple of women and three men aged 18 to 49 made up the donors.

Germline V gene sequence: CDR1 GTSNPN, CDR2 SVGIG (reference sequence). This CDR3 region has 16 residues. What was sequenced on ten immunoSEQ deep assay plates was unsorted PBMC DNA. Data came from immunoSEQ multiplex PCR; TCRdb stores just in-frame clones and leaves some out. The sample shows 90,000 to 100,000 clones, about half of them seen only once. Extraction of genomic DNA in unsorted samples used about 90 million PBMCs. As for this clone: Relative to the germline gene, one junction end is altered; a read error may explain this.

V gene TRBV30 combines with J gene TRBJ2-5, with TRBD2 matching over 9 bases. Sample: PBMCs. This sequence originates from a woman in her thirties or forties in good health. Some clones in this sample may be carry-over from other donors' samples. CDR3 loop: CAWSVRLAGGWETQYF. The DNA of the CDR3 is TGTGCTTGGAGTGTACGACTGGCGGGAGGGTGGGAGACCCAGTACTTC.